This T cell receptor (beta chain) was found in a study of blood T cell repertoires in COVID-19. The CDR3 runs 15 residues. From germline, CDR1 is LNHNV and CDR2 YYDKDF (reference sequence). V was pared by 2 bases and J by 4 bases, with 2 bases of the junction left unmatched. Repertoires were generated with immunoSEQ multiplex PCR, while TCRdb's copy carries only in-frame clones and drops some. The repertoire has about 170,000 clones, around 80% of them found once; the top ten carry about 20%. Recruits, aged about 18 to 95 years, lived in 24 US areas. The sequence was obtained from a woman in her 70s in a cohort exposed to, infected with or recovered from COVID-19 (not recorded which). The sequenced sample was PBMCs or T cells enriched from blood (not recorded which). J is TRBJ1-5 and V is TRBV15, with 10 positions matching TRBD1. This CDR3 reads CATSRSGQGNQPQHF. The CDR3 region has the DNA TGTGCCACCAGCAGATCGGGACAGGGGAATCAGCCCCAGCATTTT.